This T cell receptor (beta chain) was identified in a study of blood T cell repertoires in COVID-19. The wider study: The United States, Italy and Spain were the sources of the acute and convalescent COVID-19 samples. T cells, B-cell-depleted T cells, or PBMCs provided the cDNA or gDNA that served as material.

This CDR3 is built from 15 residues. In germline, CDR1 is SNHLY, CDR2 FYNNEI. Trimming pared 6 bases from V and 5 bases from J, leaving 19 bases between. Authors' data handling: Amplification from reference gene primers served as the basis for estimated nucleated cell counts. Sequenced by immunoSEQ multiplex PCR; TCRdb stores in-frame clones only, minus some. V and J calls and clone size come straight from that table; D and trimming were deduced from the DNA. This sample yields 95,000 to 150,000 clones, of which 70% to 85% are seen a single time; 4% to 5% belongs to the top ten. This clonotype was sampled from a woman in her 70s with acute or convalescent COVID-19. V usage is TRBV2 and J usage is TRBJ2-5; weak D call: TRBD1 (6 bases). Sample: peripheral blood. This chain's CDR3 is CASSLRQATGETQYF. CDR3 bases: TGTGCCAGCAGCCTTAGACAGGCTACAGGGGAGACCCAGTACTTC.